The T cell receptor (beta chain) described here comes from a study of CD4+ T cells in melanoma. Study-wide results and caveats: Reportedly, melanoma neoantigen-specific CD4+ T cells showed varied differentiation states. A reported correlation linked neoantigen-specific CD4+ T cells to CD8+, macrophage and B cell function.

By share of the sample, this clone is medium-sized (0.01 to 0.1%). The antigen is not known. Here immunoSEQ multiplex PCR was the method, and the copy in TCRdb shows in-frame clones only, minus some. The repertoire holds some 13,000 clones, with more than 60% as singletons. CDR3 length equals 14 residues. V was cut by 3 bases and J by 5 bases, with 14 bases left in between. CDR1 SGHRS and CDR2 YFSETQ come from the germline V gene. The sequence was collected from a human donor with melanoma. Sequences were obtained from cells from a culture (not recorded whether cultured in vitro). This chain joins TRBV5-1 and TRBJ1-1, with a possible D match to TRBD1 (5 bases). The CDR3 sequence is CASSSEGMGTEAFF. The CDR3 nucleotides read TGCGCCAGCAGCTCCGAGGGGATGGGGACTGAAGCTTTCTTT.